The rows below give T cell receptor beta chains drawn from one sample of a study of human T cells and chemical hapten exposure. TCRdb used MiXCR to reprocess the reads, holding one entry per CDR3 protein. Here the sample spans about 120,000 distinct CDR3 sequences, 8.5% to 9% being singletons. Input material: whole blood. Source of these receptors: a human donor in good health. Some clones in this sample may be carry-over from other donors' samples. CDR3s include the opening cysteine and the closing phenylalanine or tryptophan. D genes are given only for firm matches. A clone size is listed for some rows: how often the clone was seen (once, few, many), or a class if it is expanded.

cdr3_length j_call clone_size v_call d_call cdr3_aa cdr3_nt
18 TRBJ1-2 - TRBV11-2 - CASSSVRRDSPYNYGYTF TGTGCCAGCAGCTCAGTTAGGAGAGACAGCCCCTACAACTATGGCTACACCTTC
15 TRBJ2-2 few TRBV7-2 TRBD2 CASSFKLAGTGELFF TGTGCCAGCAGCTTTAAACTAGCGGGGACCGGGGAGCTGTTTTTT
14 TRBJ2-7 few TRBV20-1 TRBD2 CSARTGGGSYEQYF TGCAGTGCGCGGACGGGAGGGGGCTCCTACGAGCAGTACTTC
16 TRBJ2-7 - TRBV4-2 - CASSQDGTSSSYEQYF TGTGCCAGCAGCCAAGATGGAACTAGCTCCTCCTACGAGCAGTACTTC
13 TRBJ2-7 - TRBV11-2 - CASSRRGPYEQYF TGTGCCAGCAGCCGACGAGGCCCCTACGAGCAGTACTTC
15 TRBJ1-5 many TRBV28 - CASSDRGHSNQPQHF TGTGCCAGCAGTGATAGGGGCCATAGCAATCAGCCCCAGCATTTT
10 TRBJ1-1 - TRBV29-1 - CSVSNTEAFF TGCAGCGTCTCGAACACTGAAGCTTTCTTT
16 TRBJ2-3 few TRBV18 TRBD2 CASSRSGGFGTDTQYF TGTGCCAGCTCACGTAGCGGGGGTTTTGGCACAGATACGCAGTATTTT
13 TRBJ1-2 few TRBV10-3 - CAIRAGGFYGYTF TGTGCCATCAGGGCAGGAGGATTCTATGGCTACACCTTC
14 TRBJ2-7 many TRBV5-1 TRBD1 CASTGQGASYEQYF TGCGCCAGCACGGGACAGGGGGCTTCCTACGAGCAGTACTTC
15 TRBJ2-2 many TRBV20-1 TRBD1 CSASNGQEDTGELFF TGCAGTGCTAGTAATGGACAGGAGGACACCGGGGAGCTGTTTTTT
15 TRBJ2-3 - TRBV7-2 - CASSLVGPPENTQYF TGTGCCAGCAGCTTAGTTGGGCCCCCTGAAAATACGCAGTATTTT
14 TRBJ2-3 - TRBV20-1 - CSASSSVGTDTQYF TGCAGTGCTAGTAGTAGCGTTGGCACAGATACGCAGTATTTT
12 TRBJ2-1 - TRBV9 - CASSVYGNEQFF TGTGCCAGCAGCGTCTATGGCAATGAGCAGTTCTTC
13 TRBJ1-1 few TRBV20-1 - CSAPLAHNTEAFF TGCAGTGCCCCGTTAGCGCACAACACTGAAGCTTTCTTT
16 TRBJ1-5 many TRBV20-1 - CSAMTTENYSNQPQHF TGCAGTGCTATGACCACGGAAAATTATAGCAATCAGCCCCAGCATTTT
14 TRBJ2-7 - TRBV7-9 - CASSPQGLTYEQYF TGTGCCAGCAGCCCACAGGGACTAACCTACGAGCAGTACTTC
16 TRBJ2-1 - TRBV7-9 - CDSSPPWQGGYNEQFF TGTGACAGCAGCCCCCCTTGGCAGGGAGGCTACAATGAGCAGTTCTTC
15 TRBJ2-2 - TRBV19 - CASTWREEDTGELFF TGTGCCAGCACGTGGAGGGAGGAAGACACCGGGGAGCTGTTTTTT
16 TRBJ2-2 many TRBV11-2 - CASSLPAGGGTGELFF TGTGCCAGCAGCTTACCGGCCGGGGGAGGCACCGGGGAGCTGTTTTTT
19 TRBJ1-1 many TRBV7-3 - CASEPSKDNDRSNISEAFF TGTGCCAGCGAACCCAGCAAAGACAACGACAGGTCCAATATTTCTGAAGCTTTCTTT
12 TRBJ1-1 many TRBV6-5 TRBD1 CASSQGQLEAFF TGTGCCAGCAGCCAGGGACAGCTTGAAGCTTTCTTT
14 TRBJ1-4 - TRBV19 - CASSIAGSDEKLFF TGTGCCAGTAGTATAGCAGGGAGTGATGAAAAACTGTTTTTT
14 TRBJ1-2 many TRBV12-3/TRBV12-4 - CASSSVGDNYGYTF TGTGCCAGCAGCTCAGTGGGCGATAACTATGGCTACACCTTC
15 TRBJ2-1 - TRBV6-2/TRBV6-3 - CASSSRRSSYNEQFF TGTGCCAGCAGTTCCAGACGTAGCTCCTACAATGAGCAGTTCTTC
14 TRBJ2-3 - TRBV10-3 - CATRPGPTTDTQYF TGTGCCACCAGACCGGGACCAACCACAGATACGCAGTATTTT
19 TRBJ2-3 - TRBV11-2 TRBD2 CASSLLYFSEREGTDTQYF TGTGCCAGCAGCTTATTGTATTTTTCGGAGCGGGAGGGCACAGATACGCAGTATTTT
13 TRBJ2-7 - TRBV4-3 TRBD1 CASSQRQGDEQYF TGCGCCAGCAGCCAGAGACAGGGGGACGAGCAGTACTTC
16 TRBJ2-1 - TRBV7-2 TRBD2 CASSRSGGAVYNEQFF TGTGCCAGCAGCCGTAGCGGGGGGGCTGTGTACAATGAGCAGTTCTTC
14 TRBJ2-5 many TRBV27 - CASGGPSYQETQYF TGTGCCAGCGGGGGACCCTCCTACCAAGAGACCCAGTACTTC
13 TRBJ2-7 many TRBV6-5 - CATTGTSPHEQYF TGTGCCACGACCGGGACTTCCCCTCACGAGCAGTACTTC
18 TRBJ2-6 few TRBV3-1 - CASSQDPGFSSGANVLTF TGTGCCAGCAGCCAAGACCCGGGATTTAGCTCTGGGGCCAACGTCCTGACTTTC
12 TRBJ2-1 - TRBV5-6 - CASSFAGSEQFF TGTGCCAGCAGCTTTGCCGGGAGTGAGCAGTTCTTC
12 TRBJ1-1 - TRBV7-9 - CASSPTTRAAFF TGTGCCAGCAGCCCGACGACCCGAGCAGCTTTCTTT
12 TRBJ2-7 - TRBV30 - CAWSGTRHEQYF TGTGCCTGGAGTGGTACTAGACACGAGCAGTACTTC
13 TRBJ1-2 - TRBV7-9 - CASRPRVSYGYTF TGTGCCAGCAGACCCAGGGTCTCCTATGGCTACACCTTC
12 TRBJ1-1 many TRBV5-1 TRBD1 CASSLGGGTAFF TGCGCCAGCAGCTTAGGAGGGGGCACAGCTTTCTTT
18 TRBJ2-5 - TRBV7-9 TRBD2 CASSTRTSGSPSQETQYF TGTGCCAGCAGCACCCGGACTAGCGGGAGCCCCTCCCAAGAGACCCAGTACTTC
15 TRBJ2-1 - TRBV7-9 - CASSLGTGWINEQFF TGTGCCAGCAGCTTAGGCACAGGCTGGATAAATGAGCAGTTCTTC
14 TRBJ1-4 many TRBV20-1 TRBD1 CSASQQGATEKLFF TGCAGTGCTAGCCAACAGGGGGCGACGGAAAAACTGTTTTTT
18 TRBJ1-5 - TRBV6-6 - CASSYSPTRGAGNQPQHF TGTGCCAGCAGTTACTCTCCAACTAGGGGGGCAGGCAATCAGCCCCAGCATTTT